These 27 T cell receptor beta chains were sequenced from one sample in a study of T cells in Graves' hyperthyroidism and ophthalmopathy. TCR beta CDR3 sequences were amplified from RNA transcripts. The HTBI primer set drove a first-round RT-PCR of the TCR CDR3. TCRdb analysed the multiplex PCR reads with MiXCR anew, one entry per CDR3 protein. This sample carries around 500,000 distinct CDR3 sequences, about 20% of them seen once, and the ten largest clones take under 55%. Material: blood. Source of these receptors: a woman aged 70 to 79 with Graves' ophthalmopathy.

V and J are TRBV9 and TRBJ2-5; D call uncertain. Trimming left V 0 bases short and J 6 bases short, with 12 bases between. Germline V gives CDR1 SGDLS, CDR2 YYNGEE. The CDR3 is 14 residues long. The CDR3 DNA is TGTGCCAGCAGCGTAGAGGGCCTTGCACAGACCCAGTACTTC. It translates to CASSVEGLAQTQYF.

This chain links TRBV6-4 with TRBJ2-1; 13 bases match TRBD2. Unmatched junction bases numbered 5, after V lost 2 bases and J lost 4 bases. Germline V gene lookup returns CDR1 MRHNA and CDR2 SNTAGT. CDR3 size: 17 residues. CDR3 bases: TGTGCCAGCAGTGACCCTATACTAGCGGGAGGGTACAATGAGCAGTTCTTC. Its translation is CASSDPILAGGYNEQFF.

This clonotype was found many times. The rearrangement joins TRBV28 to TRBJ1-5; 9 bases map to TRBD1. The CDR3 runs 18 residues. Germline V gives CDR1 MDHEN, CDR2 SYDVKM. The trim removed 5 bases at V and 1 base at J, leaving 12 bases unmatched. The CDR3 loop is CASSPLNLDRGSNQPQHF. DNA for the CDR3: TGTGCCAGCAGTCCGCTAAACCTCGACAGGGGGAGCAATCAGCCCCAGCATTTT.

This clonotype was counted between two and nine times. V usage is TRBV4-3 and J usage is TRBJ2-7; 7 nucleotides agree with TRBD2. The junction had 5 bases not matched to a gene; V was cut back by 0 bases and J by 3 bases. Germline values: CDR1 LGHNA, CDR2 YSLEER. CDR3 length: 15 residues. The CDR3, as DNA: TGCGCCAGCAGCCAAGAGACGTGGGAGGGCTACGAGCAGTACTTC. It yields the protein CASSQETWEGYEQYF.

This chain joins TRBV27 and TRBJ1-2; possibly TRBD1 for D (5 bases). V was trimmed by 5 bases and J by 4 bases, leaving 11 bases between them. The V gene's germline CDR1 is MNHEY and CDR2 SMNVEV (reference sequence). CDR3 length: 13 residues. This CDR3 is CASSPWGSYGYTF. The CDR3 bases are TGTGCCAGCAGTCCTTGGGGCAGCTATGGCTACACCTTC.

This CDR3 reads CASSSTSGKTGELFF. The CDR3 bases are TGTGCCAGCAGTTCGACTAGCGGGAAGACCGGGGAGCTGTTTTTT. The V gene is TRBV12-3 or TRBV12-4, the J gene TRBJ2-2; 11 bases are a match to TRBD2. The CDR3 totals 15 residues. The V segment lost 4 bases and the J segment 5 bases; nucleotides outside the gene matches: 3.

This clonotype was observed a few times. The rearrangement joins TRBV9 to TRBJ2-7; D is ambiguous. The CDR3 consists of 14 residues. V was trimmed by 3 bases and J by 7 bases, leaving 17 bases between them. Germline CDR1 SGDLS, CDR2 YYNGEE. The CDR3 coding sequence is TGTGCCAGCAGCGGATCCGGGTCCCCGGAGGAGCAGTACTTC. It specifies CASSGSGSPEEQYF.

This clonotype was observed at least ten times. This chain connects TRBV7-2 to TRBJ2-6; D gene ambiguous. V was cut by 3 bases and J by 0 bases, with 3 bases left in between. Germline CDR1 is SGHTA and CDR2 is FQGNSA. The length of the CDR3 is 14 residues. The CDR3 DNA reads as TGTGCCAGCAGCTTTCGCTCTGGGGCCAACGTCCTGACTTTC. Translated, it gives CASSFRSGANVLTF.

This chain links TRBV20-1 with TRBJ1-5, with D perhaps matching TRBD1 (5 bases). Trimming removed 6 bases from V and 3 bases from J, with 18 bases in between. The germline gives CDR1 DFQATT, CDR2 SNEGSKA (reference sequence). The CDR3 loop spans 15 amino acids. The CDR3 bases are TGCAGTGCAAGCGGACGGAGGGGTAACAATCAGCCCCAGCATTTT. It translates to CSASGRRGNNQPQHF.

The gene calls are TRBV11-2 and TRBJ2-7, with a weak D call TRBD2 (5 bases). Germline V gene data show CDR1 as SGHAT and CDR2 as FQNNGV. This CDR3 is 12 amino acids long. The ends were cut back, 5 bases at V and 6 bases at J, with 11 bases in the middle. For the CDR3, the DNA is TGTGCCAGCAGCCGTACTAGGGTCGAGCAGTACTTC. As protein: CASSRTRVEQYF. Full variable domain (outside the CDR3, taken from reference TRBV11-2 and TRBJ2-7): EAGVAQSPRYKIIEKRQSVAFWCNPISGHATLYWYQQILGQGPKLLIQFQNNGVVDDSQLPKDRFSAERLKGVDSTLKIQPAKLEDSAVYLCASSRTRVEQYFGPGTRLTVT.

The J gene is TRBJ1-1, the V gene TRBV6-1; D remains unclear. Germline V CDR1 and CDR2: MNHNS, SASEGT. The CDR3 runs to 11 residues. V lost 8 bases and J 11 bases, leaving 15 bases between the germline ends. The CDR3, as DNA: TGTGCCAGCGCAGAACCATACTGGGCTTTCTTT. Its translation: CASAEPYWAFF.

The V gene is TRBV10-3, the J gene TRBJ2-7, with D uncertain. Germline CDR1 ENHRY, CDR2 SYGVKD. The CDR3 contains 14 residues. Deletions cut 0 bases from V and 4 bases from J, with 10 bases between. CDR3 sequence reads: CAISESGPGYEQYF. CDR3 sequence (DNA): TGTGCCATCAGTGAGTCGGGTCCCGGGTACGAGCAGTACTTC.

The chain is built from TRBV12-3 or TRBV12-4 and TRBJ2-2, with D possibly being TRBD1 or TRBD2 (7 bases each). The CDR3 is 15 residues long. With 4 bases removed from V and 6 bases from J, the gap between germline ends came to 15 bases. DNA of the CDR3: TGTGCCAGCAGTTCTCGGACTAGGGGGCCCGGGGAGCTGTTTTTT. As protein: CASSSRTRGPGELFF.

This clonotype was recorded a few times. The rearrangement uses TRBV10-3 and TRBJ2-7; 9 nucleotides line up with TRBD1. The CDR3 consists of 14 residues. V shed 10 bases, J shed 5 bases, and the junction held 12 bases outside the gene matches. In germline, CDR1 is ENHRY, CDR2 SYGVKD. CDR3 sequence (DNA): TGTGCCACCAGGGTGGACAGGGGACCAGACGAGCAGTACTTC. This translates into CATRVDRGPDEQYF.

At least ten counts were recorded for this clonotype. The rearrangement links TRBV7-2 to TRBJ2-7; D is undetermined. V gave up 4 bases and J gave up 2 bases, with 12 bases separating them. There are 14 residues in the CDR3. The germline V gene has CDR1 SGHTA and CDR2 FQGNSA. In DNA, the CDR3 is TGTGCCAGCAGCTCGTCTGGCGGTCCCTACGAGCAGTACTTC. The encoded protein is CASSSSGGPYEQYF.

The table lists this clonotype with a few counts. The chain has TRBV7-2 and TRBJ1-1, with D uncertain. Trimming removed 5 bases from V and 7 bases from J, with 11 bases in between. The CDR3 totals 12 residues. The germline V gene has CDR1 SGHTA and CDR2 FQGNSA. In DNA, the CDR3 is TGTGCCAGCAGCCGTGGACTTGATGAAGCTTTCTTT. It yields the protein CASSRGLDEAFF.

This clonotype was recorded a few times. The genes are TRBV28 and TRBJ1-2, with D hard to call. The V end was cut by 7 bases, the J end by 0 bases, with 15 bases between. CDR1 is MDHEN and CDR2 is SYDVKM in the germline V gene. This CDR3 spans 15 amino acids. The DNA of the CDR3 is TGTGCCAGCAACCTACTCGGGTCTTCTAACTATGGCTACACCTTC. This sequence encodes CASNLLGSSNYGYTF.

This rearrangement joins TRBV3-1 to TRBJ1-2; D possibly corresponds to TRBD1 (5 bases). In germline, CDR1 is LGHDT, CDR2 YNNKEL (reference sequence). The CDR3 extends over 14 amino acids. V shed 2 bases and J shed 1 base, with 8 bases lying between them. CDR3 region: CASSQQGGNYGYTF. CDR3 DNA: TGTGCCAGCAGCCAACAGGGAGGTAACTATGGCTACACCTTC.

The V gene is TRBV5-5, the J gene TRBJ1-2, with a possible D match to TRBD1 (5 bases). The CDR3 loop spans 16 amino acids. Trimming took off 0 bases at V and 4 bases at J, with 16 bases between the two ends. Germline V gives CDR1 SGHKS, CDR2 YYEKEE (reference sequence). The CDR3 DNA is TGTGCCAGCAGCTTGGGGGGCCAGGGTATAAGCTATGGCTACACCTTC. Amino acids: CASSLGGQGISYGYTF. The variable domain in full, completed from reference TRBV5-5 and TRBJ1-2, reads DAGVTQSPTHLIKTRGQQVTLRCSPISGHKSVSWYQQVLGQGPQFIFQYYEKEERGRGNFPDRFSARQFPNYSSELNVNALLLGDSALYLCASSLGGQGISYGYTFGSGTRLTVV.

This clonotype has a handful of counts. The chain is built from TRBV15 and TRBJ2-1, with D perhaps being TRBD1 or TRBD2 (6 bases each). This CDR3 contains 15 residues. Germline loops: CDR1 LNHNV, CDR2 YYDKDF (reference sequence). Trimming stripped 3 bases from V and 4 bases from J, with 13 bases between. This CDR3 is CATSRARGGYNEQFF. For the CDR3, the DNA is TGTGCCACCAGCAGGGCCCGAGGGGGGTACAATGAGCAGTTCTTC.

The gene calls are TRBV10-2 and TRBJ2-1; 8 bases agree with TRBD2. V dropped 6 bases and J dropped 0; count of bases not matched to a gene: 7. The germline gives CDR1 WSHSY, CDR2 SAAADI. The CDR3 is 16 amino acids. The CDR3 loop reads CASRERGGDSYNEQFF. The DNA of the CDR3 is TGCGCCAGCAGGGAACGGGGGGGGGACTCCTACAATGAGCAGTTCTTC.

The V and J genes are TRBV5-1 and TRBJ1-1, with 8 nucleotides matching TRBD1. This CDR3 has 15 residues. Looked up from germline, CDR1 is SGHRS and CDR2 is YFSETQ. The ends lost 5 bases at V and 0 bases at J; junction bases unmatched: 6. The CDR3 DNA sequence: TGCGCCAGCAGGATCGGCAGGGGGCTGAACACTGAAGCTTTCTTT. Residues: CASRIGRGLNTEAFF.

Only a few counts were recorded for this clonotype. The chain is built from TRBV30 and TRBJ1-2; tentatively, D is TRBD1 (5 bases). V was shortened by 0 bases and J by 7 bases, with 12 bases between the two germline ends. The CDR3 is 13 residues long. Germline V gene sequence: CDR1 GTSNPN, CDR2 SVGIG (reference sequence). DNA for the CDR3: TGTGCCTGGAGTGTCCAGACAGTTGGTGGCTACACCTTC. It translates to CAWSVQTVGGYTF.

The chain couples TRBV19 to TRBJ2-3, with 11 bases identical to TRBD2. Germline CDR1 LNHDA, CDR2 SQIVND (reference sequence). There are 14 residues in the CDR3. The V segment lost 10 bases and the J segment 2 bases; nucleotides outside the gene matches: 5. The chain's CDR3 is CATRLAGNTDTQYF. In DNA form, the CDR3 reads TGTGCCACCCGACTAGCGGGGAACACAGATACGCAGTATTTT.

The gene calls are TRBV28 and TRBJ2-7; no reliable D call. V gave up 6 bases and J gave up 4 bases, with 16 bases separating them. CDR3 size: 14 residues. CDR1 is MDHEN, CDR2 SYDVKM, per germline. CDR3 sequence: CASSIAPNLYEQYF. CDR3 DNA sequence: TGTGCCAGCAGCATTGCTCCGAACCTTTACGAGCAGTACTTC.

This clonotype has more than one count but fewer than ten. The rearrangement joins TRBV3-1 to TRBJ2-7; perhaps D is TRBD1 or TRBD2 (6 bases each). The CDR3 consists of 15 residues. CDR1 and CDR2 from the germline V gene are LGHDT and YNNKEL (reference sequence). The V and J ends lost 1 base and 2 bases respectively, with 12 bases between them. The CDR3 coding sequence is TGTGCCAGCAGCCAAGGGGGGGCTCGGCCCTACGAGCAGTACTTC. This sequence encodes CASSQGGARPYEQYF.

V gene TRBV5-1 combines with J gene TRBJ2-4, with a tentative D call TRBD1 (6 bases). The germline CDR1 and CDR2 sequences are SGHRS and YFSETQ. Trimming removed 2 bases from V and 5 bases from J, with 11 bases in between. This CDR3 is built from 14 residues. The CDR3 loop reads CASSLQGPQNIQYF. Here the CDR3 DNA reads TGCGCCAGCAGCTTACAGGGCCCCCAAAACATTCAGTACTTC. Full variable domain (missing parts from reference TRBV5-1 and TRBJ2-4): KAGVTQTPRYLIKTRGQQVTLSCSPISGHRSVSWYQQTPGQGLQFLFEYFSETQRNKGNFPGRFSGRQFSNSRSEMNVSTLELGDSALYLCASSLQGPQNIQYFGAGTRLSVL.